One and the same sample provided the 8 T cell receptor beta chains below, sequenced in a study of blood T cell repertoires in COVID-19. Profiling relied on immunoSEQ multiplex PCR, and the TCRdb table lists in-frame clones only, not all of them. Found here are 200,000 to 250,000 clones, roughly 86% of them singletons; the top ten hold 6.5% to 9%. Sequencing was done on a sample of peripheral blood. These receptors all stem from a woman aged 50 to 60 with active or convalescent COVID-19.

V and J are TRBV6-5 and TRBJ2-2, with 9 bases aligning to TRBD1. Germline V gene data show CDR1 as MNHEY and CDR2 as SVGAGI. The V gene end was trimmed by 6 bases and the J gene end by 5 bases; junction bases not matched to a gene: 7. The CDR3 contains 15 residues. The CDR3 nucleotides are TGTGCCAGCAGACAACAGGGGGCGGGGACCGGGGAGCTGTTTTTT. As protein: CASRQQGAGTGELFF.

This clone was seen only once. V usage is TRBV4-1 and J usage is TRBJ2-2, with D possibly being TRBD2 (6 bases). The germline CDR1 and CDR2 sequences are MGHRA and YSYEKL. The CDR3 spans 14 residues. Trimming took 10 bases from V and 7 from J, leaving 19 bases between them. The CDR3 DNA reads TGCGCCACCTCCCGGGGCGGGATGAACGGGGAGCTGTTTTTT. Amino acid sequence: CATSRGGMNGELFF.

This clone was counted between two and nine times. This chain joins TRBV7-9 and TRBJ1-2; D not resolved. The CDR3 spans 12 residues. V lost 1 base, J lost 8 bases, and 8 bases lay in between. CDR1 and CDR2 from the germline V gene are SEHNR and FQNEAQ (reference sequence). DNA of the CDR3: TGTGCCAGCAGCTTAGGGGCTCAGGGCTACACCTTC. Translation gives CASSLGAQGYTF. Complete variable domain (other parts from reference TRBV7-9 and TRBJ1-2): DTGVSQNPRHKITKRGQNVTFRCDPISEHNRLYWYRQTLGQGPEFLTYFQNEAQLEKSRLLSDRFSAERPKGSFSTLEIQRTEQGDSAMYLCASSLGAQGYTFGSGTRLTVV.

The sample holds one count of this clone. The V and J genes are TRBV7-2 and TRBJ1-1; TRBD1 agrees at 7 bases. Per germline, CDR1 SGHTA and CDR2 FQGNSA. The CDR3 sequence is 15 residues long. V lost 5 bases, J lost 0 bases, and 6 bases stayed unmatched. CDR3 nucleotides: TGTGCCAGCAGCGTTACCGGGACAGTGAACACTGAAGCTTTCTTT. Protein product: CASSVTGTVNTEAFF. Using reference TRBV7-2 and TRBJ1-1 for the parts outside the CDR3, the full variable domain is GAGVSQSPSNKVTEKGKDVELRCDPISGHTALYWYRQSLGQGLEFLIYFQGNSAPDKSGLPSDRFSAERTGGSVSTLTIQRTQQEDSAVYLCASSVTGTVNTEAFFGQGTRLTVV.

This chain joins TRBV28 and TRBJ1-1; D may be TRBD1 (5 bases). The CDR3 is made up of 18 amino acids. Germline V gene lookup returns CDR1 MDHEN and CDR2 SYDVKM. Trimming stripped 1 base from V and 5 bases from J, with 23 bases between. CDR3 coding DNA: TGTGCCAGCAGTTTATATGGGGCGACAGCGATCTCGAGAACTGAAGCTTTCTTT. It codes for CASSLYGATAISRTEAFF.

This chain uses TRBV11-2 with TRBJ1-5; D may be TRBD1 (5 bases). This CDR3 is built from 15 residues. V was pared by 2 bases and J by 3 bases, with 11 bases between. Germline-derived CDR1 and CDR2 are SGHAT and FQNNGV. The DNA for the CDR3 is TGTGCCAGCAGCTTAATGGGGGGAGACAATCAGCCCCAGCATTTT. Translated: CASSLMGGDNQPQHF.

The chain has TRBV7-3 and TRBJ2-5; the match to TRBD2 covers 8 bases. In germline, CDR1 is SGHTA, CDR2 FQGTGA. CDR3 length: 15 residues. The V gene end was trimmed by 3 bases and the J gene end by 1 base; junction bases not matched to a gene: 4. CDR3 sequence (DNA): TGTGCCAGCAGCTTTAGCGGGACGGTCCAAGAGACCCAGTACTTC. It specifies CASSFSGTVQETQYF.

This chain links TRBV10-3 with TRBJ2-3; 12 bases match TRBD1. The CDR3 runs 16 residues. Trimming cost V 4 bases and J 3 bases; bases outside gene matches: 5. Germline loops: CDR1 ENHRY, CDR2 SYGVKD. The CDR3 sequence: CAISAGTGGLTDTQYF. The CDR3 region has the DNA TGTGCCATCAGTGCCGGGACAGGGGGCTTAACAGATACGCAGTATTTT.